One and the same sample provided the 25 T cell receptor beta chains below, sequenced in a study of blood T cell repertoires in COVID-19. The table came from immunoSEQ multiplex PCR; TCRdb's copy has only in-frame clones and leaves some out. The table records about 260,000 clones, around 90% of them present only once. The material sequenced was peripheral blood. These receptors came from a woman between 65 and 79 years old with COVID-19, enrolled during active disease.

This chain's CDR3 is CASRVTGVNTEAFF. CDR3 nucleotides: TGTGCCAGTAGGGTGACAGGAGTGAACACTGAAGCTTTCTTT. This sequence joins TRBV19 and TRBJ1-1, with D tentatively TRBD1 (6 bases). Per germline, CDR1 LNHDA and CDR2 SQIVND (reference sequence). Trimming cost V 6 bases and J 0 bases, with 11 bases left between them. The CDR3 is made up of 14 amino acids.

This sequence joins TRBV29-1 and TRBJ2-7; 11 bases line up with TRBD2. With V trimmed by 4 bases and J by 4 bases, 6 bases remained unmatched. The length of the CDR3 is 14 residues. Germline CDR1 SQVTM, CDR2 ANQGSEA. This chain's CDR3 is CSVVSSGRLYEQYF. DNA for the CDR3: TGCAGCGTTGTATCTAGCGGGAGGCTATACGAGCAGTACTTC.

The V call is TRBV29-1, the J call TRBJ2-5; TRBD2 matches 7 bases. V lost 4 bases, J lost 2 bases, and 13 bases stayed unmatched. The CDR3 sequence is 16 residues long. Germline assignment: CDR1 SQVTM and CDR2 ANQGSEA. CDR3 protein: CSVVFWAGVGQETQYF. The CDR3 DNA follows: TGCAGCGTTGTATTTTGGGCGGGAGTGGGTCAAGAGACCCAGTACTTC.

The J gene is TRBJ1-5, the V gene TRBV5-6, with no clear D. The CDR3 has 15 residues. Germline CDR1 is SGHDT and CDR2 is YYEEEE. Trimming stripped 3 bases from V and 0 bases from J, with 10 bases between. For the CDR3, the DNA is TGTGCCAGCAGCTCCTTGGGAGATAGCAATCAGCCCCAGCATTTT. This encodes CASSSLGDSNQPQHF.

The CDR3 bases are TGTGCCAGCAGCGAGACAACCGGGACAGAGAATCAGCCCCAGCATTTT. Its translation is CASSETTGTENQPQHF. J is TRBJ1-5 and V is TRBV5-6; 7 bases line up with TRBD1. The germline CDR1 and CDR2 sequences are SGHDT and YYEEEE. The CDR3 is made up of 16 amino acids. Trimming at V came to 4 bases and at J to 4 bases, leaving 11 bases not matched to a gene. Full variable domain (rest looked up from reference TRBV5-6 and TRBJ1-5): DAGVTQSPTHLIKTRGQQVTLRCSPKSGHDTVSWYQQALGQGPQFIFQYYEEEERQRGNFPDRFSGHQFPNYSSELNVNALLLGDSALYLCASSETTGTENQPQHFGDGTRLSIL.

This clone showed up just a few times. The CDR3 coding sequence is TGTGCCAGCAGCAACGCCCCTGCGGGCGAGCAGTACTTC. Translated: CASSNAPAGEQYF. This sequence joins TRBV21-1 and TRBJ2-7; the table gives TRBD2 as D, unverified against the DNA. TRBV21-1 is classified as a pseudogene. The CDR3 extends over 13 amino acids.

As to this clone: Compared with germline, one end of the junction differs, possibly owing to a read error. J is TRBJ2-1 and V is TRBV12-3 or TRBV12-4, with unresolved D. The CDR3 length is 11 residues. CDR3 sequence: CASSSFNEQFF. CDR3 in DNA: TGTGCCAGCAGCTCCTTCAATGAGCAGTTCTTC.

The CDR3 DNA reads as TGTGCCAGCACCCAAACTTCAACAGGGCTGCTCACTGAAGCTTTCTTT. Translating gives CASTQTSTGLLTEAFF. This chain connects TRBV19 to TRBJ1-1; the D gene is possibly TRBD1 (6 bases). CDR1 and CDR2 from the germline V gene are LNHDA and SQIVND (reference sequence). Between the trimmed V and J ends, which lost 9 bases and 4 bases, there was a span of 24 bases. This CDR3 spans 16 amino acids.

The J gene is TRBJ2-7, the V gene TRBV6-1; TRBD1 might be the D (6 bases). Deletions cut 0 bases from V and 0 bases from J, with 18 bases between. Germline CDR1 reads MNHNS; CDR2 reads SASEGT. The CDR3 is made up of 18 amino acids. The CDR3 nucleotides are TGTGCCAGCAGTGAAGCGCACAGTTTGACAGGACCCTCCTACGAGCAGTACTTC. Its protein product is CASSEAHSLTGPSYEQYF.

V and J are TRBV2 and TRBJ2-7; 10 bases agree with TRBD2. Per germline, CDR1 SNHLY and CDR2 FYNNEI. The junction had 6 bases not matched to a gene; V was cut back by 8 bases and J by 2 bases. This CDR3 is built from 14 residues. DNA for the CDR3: TGTGCCAGCTCGACTAGCGGGCCTACCTACGAGCAGTACTTC. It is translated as CASSTSGPTYEQYF. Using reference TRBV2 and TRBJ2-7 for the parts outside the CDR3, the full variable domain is EPEVTQTPSHQVTQMGQEVILRCVPISNHLYFYWYRQILGQKVEFLVSFYNNEISEKSEIFDDQFSVERPDGSNFTLKIRSTKLEDSAMYFCASSTSGPTYEQYFGPGTRLTVT.

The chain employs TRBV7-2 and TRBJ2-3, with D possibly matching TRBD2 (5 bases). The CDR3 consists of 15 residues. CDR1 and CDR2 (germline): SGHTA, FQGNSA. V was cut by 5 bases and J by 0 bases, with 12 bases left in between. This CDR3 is CASSPQRVSTDTQYF. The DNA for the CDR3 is TGTGCCAGCAGCCCGCAGAGGGTTAGCACAGATACGCAGTATTTT. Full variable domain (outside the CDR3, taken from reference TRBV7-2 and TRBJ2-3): GAGVSQSPSNKVTEKGKDVELRCDPISGHTALYWYRQSLGQGLEFLIYFQGNSAPDKSGLPSDRFSAERTGGSVSTLTIQRTQQEDSAVYLCASSPQRVSTDTQYFGPGTRLTVL.

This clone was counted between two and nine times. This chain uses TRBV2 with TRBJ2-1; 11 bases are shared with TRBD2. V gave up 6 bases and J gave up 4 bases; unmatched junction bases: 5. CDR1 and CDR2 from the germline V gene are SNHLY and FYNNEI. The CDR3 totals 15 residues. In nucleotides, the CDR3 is TGTGCCAGCAGCGCGGGACTAGCGGAATACAATGAGCAGTTCTTC. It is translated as CASSAGLAEYNEQFF.

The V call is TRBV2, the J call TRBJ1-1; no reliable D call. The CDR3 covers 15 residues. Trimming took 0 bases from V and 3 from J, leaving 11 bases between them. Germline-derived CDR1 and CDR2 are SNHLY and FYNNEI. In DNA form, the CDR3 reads TGTGCCAGCAGTGAAGCTCTGGCGGGGTACACTGAAGCTTTCTTT. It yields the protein CASSEALAGYTEAFF.

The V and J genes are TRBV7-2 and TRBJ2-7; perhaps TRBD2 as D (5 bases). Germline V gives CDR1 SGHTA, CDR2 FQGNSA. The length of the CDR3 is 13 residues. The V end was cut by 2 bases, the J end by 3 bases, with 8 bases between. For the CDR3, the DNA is TGTGCCAGCAGCTTATCACTAGGCTACGAGCAGTACTTC. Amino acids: CASSLSLGYEQYF.

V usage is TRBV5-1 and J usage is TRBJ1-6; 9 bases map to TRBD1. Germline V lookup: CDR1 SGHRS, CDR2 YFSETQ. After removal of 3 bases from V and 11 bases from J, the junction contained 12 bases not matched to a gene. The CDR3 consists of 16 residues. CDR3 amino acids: CASSSSTGTGWAPLHF. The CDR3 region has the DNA TGCGCCAGCAGCTCGTCGACCGGGACAGGGTGGGCACCCCTCCACTTT. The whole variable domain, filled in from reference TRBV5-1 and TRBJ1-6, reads KAGVTQTPRYLIKTRGQQVTLSCSPISGHRSVSWYQQTPGQGLQFLFEYFSETQRNKGNFPGRFSGRQFSNSRSEMNVSTLELGDSALYLCASSSSTGTGWAPLHFGNGTRLTVT.

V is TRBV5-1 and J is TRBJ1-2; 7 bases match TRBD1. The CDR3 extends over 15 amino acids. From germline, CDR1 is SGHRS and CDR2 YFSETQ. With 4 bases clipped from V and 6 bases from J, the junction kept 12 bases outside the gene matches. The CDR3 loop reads CASSPLATGINGYTF. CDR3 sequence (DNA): TGCGCCAGCAGCCCTTTGGCGACAGGGATTAATGGCTACACCTTC.

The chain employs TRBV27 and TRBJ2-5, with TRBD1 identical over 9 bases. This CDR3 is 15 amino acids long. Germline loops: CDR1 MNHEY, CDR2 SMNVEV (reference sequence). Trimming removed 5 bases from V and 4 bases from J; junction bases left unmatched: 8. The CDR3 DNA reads TGTGCCAGCAGTCCCGGACAGGGGAGAGGAGAGACCCAGTACTTC. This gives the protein CASSPGQGRGETQYF.

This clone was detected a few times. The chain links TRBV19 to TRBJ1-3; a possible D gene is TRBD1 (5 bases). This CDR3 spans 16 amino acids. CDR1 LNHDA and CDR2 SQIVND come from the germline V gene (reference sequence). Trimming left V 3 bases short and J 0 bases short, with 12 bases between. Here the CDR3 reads CASSIGRASSGNTIYF. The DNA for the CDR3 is TGTGCCAGTAGTATCGGCAGGGCGAGCTCTGGAAACACCATATATTTT.

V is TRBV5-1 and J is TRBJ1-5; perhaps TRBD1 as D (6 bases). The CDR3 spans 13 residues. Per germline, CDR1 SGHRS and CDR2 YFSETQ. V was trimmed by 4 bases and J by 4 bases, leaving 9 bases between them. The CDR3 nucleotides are TGCGCCAGCAGCATGGGACAAAATCAGCCCCAGCATTTT. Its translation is CASSMGQNQPQHF.

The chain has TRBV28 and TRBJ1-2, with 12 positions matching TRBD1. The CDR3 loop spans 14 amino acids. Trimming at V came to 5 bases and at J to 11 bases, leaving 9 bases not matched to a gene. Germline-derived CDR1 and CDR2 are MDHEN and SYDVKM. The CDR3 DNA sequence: TGTGCCAGCAGTCAGGGACAGGGGGCTTGGAGGTACACCTTC. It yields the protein CASSQGQGAWRYTF.

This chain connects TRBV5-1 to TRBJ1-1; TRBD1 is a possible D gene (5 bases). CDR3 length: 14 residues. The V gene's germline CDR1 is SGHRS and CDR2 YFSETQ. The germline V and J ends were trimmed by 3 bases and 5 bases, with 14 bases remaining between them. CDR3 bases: TGCGCCAGCAGCTGGGGGGAGGGGTGGACTGAAGCTTTCTTT. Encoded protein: CASSWGEGWTEAFF. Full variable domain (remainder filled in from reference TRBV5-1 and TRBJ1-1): KAGVTQTPRYLIKTRGQQVTLSCSPISGHRSVSWYQQTPGQGLQFLFEYFSETQRNKGNFPGRFSGRQFSNSRSEMNVSTLELGDSALYLCASSWGEGWTEAFFGQGTRLTVV.

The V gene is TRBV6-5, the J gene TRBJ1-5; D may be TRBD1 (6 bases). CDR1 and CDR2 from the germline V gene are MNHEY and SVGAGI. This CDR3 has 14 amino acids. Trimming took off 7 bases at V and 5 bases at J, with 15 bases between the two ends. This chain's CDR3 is CASTGAGNHQPQHF. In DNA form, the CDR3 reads TGTGCCAGCACAGGGGCAGGTAATCATCAGCCCCAGCATTTT.

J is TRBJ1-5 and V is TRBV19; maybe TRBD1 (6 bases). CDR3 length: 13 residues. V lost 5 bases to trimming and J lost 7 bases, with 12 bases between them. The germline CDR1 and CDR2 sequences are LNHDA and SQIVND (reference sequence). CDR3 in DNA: TGTGCCAGTAGTGCACAGGGTGGGCAGCCCCAGCATTTT. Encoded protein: CASSAQGGQPQHF.

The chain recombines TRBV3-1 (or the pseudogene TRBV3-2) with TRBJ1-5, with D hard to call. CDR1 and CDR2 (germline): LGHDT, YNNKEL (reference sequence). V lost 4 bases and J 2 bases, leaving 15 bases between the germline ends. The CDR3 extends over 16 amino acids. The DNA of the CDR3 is TGTGCCAGCAGCCCCGGAGGCCATAGCGGCAATCAGCCCCAGCATTTT. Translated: CASSPGGHSGNQPQHF.

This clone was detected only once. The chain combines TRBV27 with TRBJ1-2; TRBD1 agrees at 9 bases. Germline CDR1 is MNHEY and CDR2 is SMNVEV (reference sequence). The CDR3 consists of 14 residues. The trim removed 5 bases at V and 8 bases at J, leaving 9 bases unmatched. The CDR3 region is CASSLTGQGEGYTF. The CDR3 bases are TGTGCCAGCAGTCTCACGGGACAGGGAGAGGGCTACACCTTC.